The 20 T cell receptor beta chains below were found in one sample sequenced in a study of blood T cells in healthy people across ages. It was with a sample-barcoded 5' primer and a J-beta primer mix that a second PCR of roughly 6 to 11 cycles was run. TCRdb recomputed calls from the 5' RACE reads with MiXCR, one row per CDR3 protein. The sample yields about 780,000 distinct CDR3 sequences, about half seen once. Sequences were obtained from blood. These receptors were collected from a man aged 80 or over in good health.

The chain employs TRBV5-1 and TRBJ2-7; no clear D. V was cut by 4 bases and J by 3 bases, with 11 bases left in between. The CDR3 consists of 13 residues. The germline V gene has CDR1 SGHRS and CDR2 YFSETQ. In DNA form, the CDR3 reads TGCGCCAGCAGCCTTGACACATACTACGAGCAGTACTTC. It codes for CASSLDTYYEQYF. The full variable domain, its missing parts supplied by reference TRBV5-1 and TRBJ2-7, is KAGVTQTPRYLIKTRGQQVTLSCSPISGHRSVSWYQQTPGQGLQFLFEYFSETQRNKGNFPGRFSGRQFSNSRSEMNVSTLELGDSALYLCASSLDTYYEQYFGPGTRLTVT.

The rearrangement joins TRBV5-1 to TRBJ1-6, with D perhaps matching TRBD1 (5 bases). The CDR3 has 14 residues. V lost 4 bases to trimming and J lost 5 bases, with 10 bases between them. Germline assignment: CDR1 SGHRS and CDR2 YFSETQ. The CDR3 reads CASSPEGNNSPLHF. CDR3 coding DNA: TGCGCCAGCAGCCCGGAGGGGAATAATTCACCCCTCCACTTT.

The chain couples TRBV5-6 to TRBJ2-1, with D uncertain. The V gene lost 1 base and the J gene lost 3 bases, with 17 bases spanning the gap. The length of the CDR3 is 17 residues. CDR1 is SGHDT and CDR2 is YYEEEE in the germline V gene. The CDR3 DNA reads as TGTGCCAGCAGCTTGCCCAGGACCCGGGTTTTCTACAATGAGCAGTTCTTC. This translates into CASSLPRTRVFYNEQFF.

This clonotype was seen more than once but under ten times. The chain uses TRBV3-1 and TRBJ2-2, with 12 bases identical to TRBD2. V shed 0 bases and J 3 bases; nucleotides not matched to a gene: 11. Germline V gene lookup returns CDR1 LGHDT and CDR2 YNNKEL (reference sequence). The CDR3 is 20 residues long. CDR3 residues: CASSQDPRLAGGSDTGELFF. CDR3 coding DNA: TGTGCCAGCAGCCAAGATCCCAGGCTAGCGGGAGGGTCGGACACCGGGGAGCTGTTTTTT.

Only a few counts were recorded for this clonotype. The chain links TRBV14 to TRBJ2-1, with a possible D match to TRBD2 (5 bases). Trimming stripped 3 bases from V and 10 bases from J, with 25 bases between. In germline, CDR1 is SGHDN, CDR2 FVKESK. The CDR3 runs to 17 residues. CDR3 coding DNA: TGTGCCAGCAGCCAGGACCGAGGACTCCCCGGTGGGGAAGAGCAGTTCTTC. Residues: CASSQDRGLPGGEEQFF. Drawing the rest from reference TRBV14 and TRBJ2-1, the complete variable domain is EAGVTQFPSHSVIEKGQTVTLRCDPISGHDNLYWYRRVMGKEIKFLLHFVKESKQDESGMPNNRFLAERTGGTYSTLKVQPAELEDSGVYFCASSQDRGLPGGEEQFFGPGTRLTVL.

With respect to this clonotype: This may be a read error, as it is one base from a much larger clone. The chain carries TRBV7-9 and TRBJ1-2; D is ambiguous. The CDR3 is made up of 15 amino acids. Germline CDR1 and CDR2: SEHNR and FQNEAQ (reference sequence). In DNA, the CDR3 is TGTGTCAGCAGCTTAGCGATGAGTGGGCGACGAGGCTACACCTTC. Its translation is CVSSLAMSGRRGYTF. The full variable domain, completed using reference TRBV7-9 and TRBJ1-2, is DTGVSQNPRHKITKRGQNVTFRCDPISEHNRLYWYRQTLGQGPEFLTYFQNEAQLEKSRLLSDRFSAERPKGSFSTLEIQRTEQGDSAMYLCVSSLAMSGRRGYTFGSGTRLTVV.

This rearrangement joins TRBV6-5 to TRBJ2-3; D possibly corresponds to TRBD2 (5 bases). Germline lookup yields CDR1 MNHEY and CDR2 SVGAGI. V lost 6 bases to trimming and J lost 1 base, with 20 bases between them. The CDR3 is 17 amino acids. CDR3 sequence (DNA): TGTGCCAGCAGGACCGGGTCCCCCGCCGGGGGCACAGATACGCAGTATTTT. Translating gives CASRTGSPAGGTDTQYF.

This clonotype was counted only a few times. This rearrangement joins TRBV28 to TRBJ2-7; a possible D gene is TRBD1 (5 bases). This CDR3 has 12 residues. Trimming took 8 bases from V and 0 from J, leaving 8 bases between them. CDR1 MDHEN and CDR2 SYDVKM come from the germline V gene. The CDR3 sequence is CASFRDSYEQYF. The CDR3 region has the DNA TGTGCCAGCTTCAGGGACTCCTACGAGCAGTACTTC.

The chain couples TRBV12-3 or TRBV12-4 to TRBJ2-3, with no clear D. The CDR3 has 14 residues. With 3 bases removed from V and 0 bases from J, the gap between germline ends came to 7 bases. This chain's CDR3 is CASSFQASTDTQYF. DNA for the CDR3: TGTGCCAGCAGTTTTCAGGCTAGCACAGATACGCAGTATTTT.

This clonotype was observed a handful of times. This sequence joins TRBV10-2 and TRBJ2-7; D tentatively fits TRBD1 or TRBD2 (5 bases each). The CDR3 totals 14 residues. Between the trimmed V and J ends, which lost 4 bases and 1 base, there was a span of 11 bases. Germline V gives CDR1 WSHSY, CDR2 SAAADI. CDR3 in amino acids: CASSVVRESYEQYF. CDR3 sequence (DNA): TGCGCCAGCAGTGTAGTCAGGGAGTCCTACGAGCAGTACTTC.

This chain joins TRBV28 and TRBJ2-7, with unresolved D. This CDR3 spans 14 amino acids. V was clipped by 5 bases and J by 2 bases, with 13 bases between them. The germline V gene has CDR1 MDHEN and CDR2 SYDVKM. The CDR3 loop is CASSPWTETYEQYF. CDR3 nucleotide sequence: TGTGCCAGCAGTCCCTGGACGGAGACCTACGAGCAGTACTTC.

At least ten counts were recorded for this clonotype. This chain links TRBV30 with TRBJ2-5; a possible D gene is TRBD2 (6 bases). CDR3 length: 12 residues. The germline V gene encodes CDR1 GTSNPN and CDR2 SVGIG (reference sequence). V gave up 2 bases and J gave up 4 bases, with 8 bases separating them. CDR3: CAWSTGGETQYF. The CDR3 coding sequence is TGTGCCTGGAGTACCGGGGGAGAGACCCAGTACTTC.

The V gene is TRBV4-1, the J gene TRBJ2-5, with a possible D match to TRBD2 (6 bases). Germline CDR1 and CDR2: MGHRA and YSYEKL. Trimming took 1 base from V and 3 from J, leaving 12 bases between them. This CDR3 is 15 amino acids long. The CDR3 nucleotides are TGCGCCAGCAGCCAAGTATTAGCGGACAAAGAGACCCAGTACTTC. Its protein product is CASSQVLADKETQYF.

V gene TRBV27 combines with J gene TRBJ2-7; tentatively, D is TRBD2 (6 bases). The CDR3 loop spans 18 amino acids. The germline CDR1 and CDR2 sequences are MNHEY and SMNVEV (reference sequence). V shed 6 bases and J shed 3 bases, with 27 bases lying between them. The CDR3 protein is CASRRGGSGLAQLYEQYF. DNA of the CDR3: TGTGCCAGCAGACGCGGCGGATCGGGCCTAGCGCAACTCTACGAGCAGTACTTC.

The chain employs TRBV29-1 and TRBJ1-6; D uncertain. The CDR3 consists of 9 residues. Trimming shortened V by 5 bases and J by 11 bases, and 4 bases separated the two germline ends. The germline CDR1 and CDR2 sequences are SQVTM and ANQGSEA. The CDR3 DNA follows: TGCAGCGTTTGGCCACCCCTCCACTTT. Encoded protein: CSVWPPLHF.

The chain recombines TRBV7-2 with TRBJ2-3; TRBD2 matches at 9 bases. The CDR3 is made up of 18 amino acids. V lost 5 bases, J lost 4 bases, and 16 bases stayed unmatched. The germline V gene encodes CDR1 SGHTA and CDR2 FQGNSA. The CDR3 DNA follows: TGTGCCAGCAGCCAGCTTGCTTCCGCGGGAGGGGTCGCAGATACGCAGTATTTT. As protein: CASSQLASAGGVADTQYF. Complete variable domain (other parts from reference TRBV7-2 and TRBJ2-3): GAGVSQSPSNKVTEKGKDVELRCDPISGHTALYWYRQSLGQGLEFLIYFQGNSAPDKSGLPSDRFSAERTGGSVSTLTIQRTQQEDSAVYLCASSQLASAGGVADTQYFGPGTRLTVL.

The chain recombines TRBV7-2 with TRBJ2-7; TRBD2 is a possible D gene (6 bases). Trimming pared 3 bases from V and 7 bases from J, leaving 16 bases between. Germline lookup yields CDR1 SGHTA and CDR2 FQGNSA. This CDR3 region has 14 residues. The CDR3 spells CASSFRDLINEQYF. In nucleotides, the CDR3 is TGTGCCAGCAGCTTCCGGGACTTAATCAATGAGCAGTACTTC.

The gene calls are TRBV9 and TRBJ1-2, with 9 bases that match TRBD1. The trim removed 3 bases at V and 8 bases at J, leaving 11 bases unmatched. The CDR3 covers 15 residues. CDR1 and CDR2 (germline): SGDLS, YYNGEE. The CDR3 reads CASSAEPGQGQGYTF. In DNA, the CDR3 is TGTGCCAGCAGCGCCGAACCGGGACAGGGACAGGGCTACACCTTC.

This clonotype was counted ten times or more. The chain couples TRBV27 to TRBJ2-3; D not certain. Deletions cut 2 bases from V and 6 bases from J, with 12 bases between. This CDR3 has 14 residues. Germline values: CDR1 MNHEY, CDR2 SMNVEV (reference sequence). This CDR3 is CASSLGSAIDTQYF. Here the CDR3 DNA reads TGTGCCAGCAGTTTAGGGTCTGCTATCGATACGCAGTATTTT.

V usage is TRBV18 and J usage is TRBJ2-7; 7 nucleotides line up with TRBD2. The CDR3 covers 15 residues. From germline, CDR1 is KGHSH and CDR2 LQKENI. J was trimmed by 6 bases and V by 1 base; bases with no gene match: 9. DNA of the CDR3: TGTGCCAGCTCACCACGCGATCCAGCGGGGTCCGAGCAGTACTTC. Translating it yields CASSPRDPAGSEQYF. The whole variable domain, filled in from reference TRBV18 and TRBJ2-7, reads NAGVMQNPRHLVRRRGQEARLRCSPMKGHSHVYWYRQLPEEGLKFMVYLQKENIIDESGMPKERFSAEFPKEGPSILRIQQVVRGDSAAYFCASSPRDPAGSEQYFGPGTRLTVT.